This note documents a single T cell receptor beta chain sequence. This clone was found a few times. This clone's antigen is unknown. Qualities for individual bases were not recorded, and no much larger clone is one base off. These data come from a study of cytomegalovirus exposure and HLA in healthy donors (dated by TCRdb to 2016 to 2017). The study in broad terms: An earlier analysis of approximately 640 of the donors reported roughly 300 Gb of sequence data and 100 million to 130 million unique TCR beta sequences from about 200 million T cells. An early release that covered several hundred HLA-typed donors contained about 300 gigabases of sequencing data and tens of millions of unique TCR sequences. Among the approximately 400 genotyped donors, 75% to 90% belonged to the genetic ancestry cluster associated with self-reported Caucasian donors. The study aimed to test whether cataloging public T cell receptors could reveal signatures of past pathogen exposure. The study used immunosequencing to profile the T cell repertoires of approximately 650 subjects and linked those repertoires to cytomegalovirus serostatus. A separate validation cohort of approximately 120 different subjects was used in addition to the roughly 620-subject first cohort. The study combined high-throughput TCR immunosequencing, statistical association of individual TCRs with disease status, and machine learning to predict cytomegalovirus infection status. To study patterns of TCR occurrence, a later analysis re-analyzed previously published TCR beta repertoires from just over 650 donors and added high-resolution HLA genotyping. Rather than using new phenotypic data, the later analysis identified candidate immune exposures from TCR beta sequences and from how often those sequences occurred across donors. In an earlier analysis of 500 to 650 of the donors, high-throughput TCR beta sequencing was used to judge whether each TCR beta V gene segment behaved as functional or pseudogenic. Alongside the repertoire data, information on donor age, sex, ethnicity and CMV serostatus was compiled. Genome-wide SNP genotypes for about 65% of the 666 donors were used in a later genetic analysis, which treated that subset as a discovery cohort. All discovery cohort repertoires had been generated on a single sequencing platform. Class I and class II HLA loci were covered by the typing at four-digit resolution. The number of typed donors differed by locus: about 620-630 for A, B, C, DRB1 and DQB1; some 500 for DQA1; 606 for DPA1; and about 450 for DPB1. Four or five DR-DQ haplotypes were handled as single units for association and clustering because linkage in the cohort was strong. Among about 400 genotyped donors of the cohort, an average of about 220,000 unique TCR beta nucleotide sequences was sequenced per donor, of which about 18% were non-productive.

Library prep was done by the immunoSEQ multiplex PCR assay. The multiplex PCR relied on a mix of 60 forward primers for TCR Vbeta segments and 13 reverse primers for TCR Jbeta segments. Amplification of the CDR3 region of rearranged TCR beta genes was performed with a multiplex PCR assay on genomic DNA. The amplified TCR beta libraries were sequenced on the Illumina HiSeq System as 87-base-pair reads. Per the source publication's procedure: A later analysis counted about 80 million unique TCR beta chains across the approximately 700 repertoires, and around 9.9 million of these chains were shared by at least two donors. To remove PCR and sequencing errors, raw reads were error-corrected and collapsed into unique sequences using a nearest-neighbor algorithm that merged closely related sequences. Alignment of CDR3 sequences to IMGT reference sequences was used to assign V, D and J gene segments. For a sequence to be retained, a match of at least six nucleotides to both a V gene segment and a J gene segment was required. A rearrangement counted as productive if the CDR3 had no stop codons and remained in frame with V and J, and every other rearrangement counted as non-productive. CDR3 was defined according to IMGT convention as the region running from the second conserved V-encoded cysteine to the conserved J-encoded phenylalanine. Sequences without an unambiguous match to a single V gene segment were excluded from the earlier analysis of approximately 600 of the donors. An earlier analysis of several hundred of the donors called V segments functional above 56.7% productive rearrangements and segregating when the between-donor standard deviation exceeded 5%. A statistical classification framework was built for diagnosing cytomegalovirus status from the catalog of TCR beta chain sequences. V and J gene assignment, in a later analysis, came from comparing TCR nucleotide sequences with IMGT/GENE-DB human TR gene sequences. Using the TCRdist pipeline, a later analysis assigned CDR3 sequences along with most-parsimonious VDJ recombination scenarios. In a later analysis, every TCR beta chain was defined by the combination of its CDR3 amino acid sequence and its V-gene family, and reads without a unique V-gene family were dropped. As a way to deal with suspected cross-contamination and a sequencing artifact, a later analysis dropped 450 to 600 nucleotide sequences that were highly shared and had low generation probability. A later analysis calculated a clonal expansion index for each public chain from normalized within-repertoire ranks of inferred template counts. In a later analysis, generation probabilities were computed using a VDJ recombination model fitted to out-of-frame rearrangements, and the results were checked against IGoR. A later analysis scored TCR-TCR, TCR-HLA and TCR-CMV co-occurrence with hypergeometric tests, applying a repertoire-size bias correction to TCR pairs. To estimate false discovery rates, a later analysis permuted the HLA or CMV assignments 20 times. In a later analysis, co-occurring TCRs were grouped with DBSCAN, and TCRdist sequence similarity was added when clustering was performed within HLA-allele-positive subsets. For co-occurrence clustering, repertoires with fewer than 30,000 or more than 120,000 public chains were excluded, along with a handful of repertoires with anomalous nucleotide sharing. Drawn from immuneACCESS, this table holds only the in-frame rearrangements with V and J called that TCRdb kept. Clones are partly lost; checked studies trace under half to an unresolved V gene and leave the rest unexplained. D and trimming come from the DNA, and the V and J calls and clone size come from that table. The sample table lists more than 95,000 clones, under 85% of them with a count of one. Roughly 8.6% of the sample is in the top ten clones.

The cohort comprised 670 or so healthy bone marrow donors. At the time of sampling, every cohort member was nominally healthy, though immune exposures that went unrecorded were likely present. The donor was CMV seropositive and belonged to the group of about 290 seropositive cohort members. Each donor provided a peripheral blood sample, and peripheral blood mononuclear cells were used for TCR beta sequencing. Genomic DNA extraction from the blood cell samples was performed with the Qiagen DNeasy Blood Extraction Kit. Summary of the overall study and its limitations: The presence/absence analyses assumed that sequencing depth was roughly uniform across donors, and that assumption may not be true. Most TCR sequences were seen in very few donors, while some public TCRs were found in many individuals. A later genetic analysis reported fewer N-insertions in productive TCRs among donors in an Asian-associated ancestry cluster than the approximately 700-donor mean. The study gave a list of about 160 TCR beta chains associated with cytomegalovirus. Compared with equally common non-associated chains, HLA-associated TCR beta chains in a later analysis were more clonally expanded and had lower generation probabilities. In a later analysis, 16,951 TCR beta sequences were associated with specific HLA alleles at a false discovery rate of 0.05. In a later analysis, most CMV-associated TCR beta chains were found to appear HLA-restricted, with HLA associations seemingly driven largely by CMV exposure. In a later genetic analysis, a missense DCLRE1C variant was associated with V-gene and J-gene trimming of TCR beta chains, and the association was replicated in an independent cohort. According to a later analysis, TCR association rates differed among HLA loci, with DRB1 alleles showing the most associated TCRs and HLA-C alleles showing the fewest. Immune exposure information for the cohort was limited to CMV serostatus. The sequencing pipeline was judged likely to have produced a cluster of highly shared sequence variants as a technical artifact. According to the authors, the approach could potentially be generalized to other disease states and immunological phenotypes. In this cohort, only TCR beta chains were sequenced, and detectable features were limited by the absence of alpha or paired-chain data. Linkage disequilibrium might explain the correlated functional status among segregating V segments, but an unknown experimental factor could not be ruled out. Because counts were too low, about 17 rarely observed V segments, including chromosome 9 orphons, were excluded from the earlier analysis of under 650 of the donors. According to a later analysis, parvovirus B19, influenza, CMV and Epstein-Barr virus appeared linked to several top co-occurrence clusters. The 87-base-pair reads could not distinguish some IMGT-functional V segments, including TRBV6-2 and TRBV6-3, so those segments were excluded. Broadly in line with IMGT annotations, most TCR beta V segments showed up in productive rearrangements about 87% or about 30% of the time in an earlier analysis of approximately 600 of the donors. A further reported finding was that TCR beta sequences accurately predicted the HLA-A and HLA-B alleles for most subjects in the first cohort. HLA typing was unavailable for some donors at each locus, so association tests used only the typed subset. A few of the identified cytomegalovirus-associated TCR beta chains were confirmed in vitro to be specific for cytomegalovirus antigens. The classifier was reported to diagnose cytomegalovirus status with high specificity and sensitivity in both the original and validation cohorts. Assigning TCR associations to individual alleles was difficult when HLA alleles, especially DR and DQ, strongly co-occurred.

Based on the germline V gene (reference sequence), the CDR1 and CDR2 sequences are MNHEY and SMNVEV. The CDR3 holds 13 amino acids from the cysteine to the phenylalanine. The DNA shown is the 39-base CDR3, in frame from base 1. Ends trimmed: V by 4 bases, J by 9 bases; bases unmatched to a gene: 3. This clonotype originated in a woman in her forties in good health and CMV-seropositive. This chain is built from TRBV27 and TRBJ1-6; TRBD1 agrees with 7 junctional bases. The sample comprised PBMCs. The CDR3 loop reads CASSWTGASPLHF. Here is the DNA: TGTGCCAGCAGTTGGACAGGAGCTTCACCCCTCCACTTT.